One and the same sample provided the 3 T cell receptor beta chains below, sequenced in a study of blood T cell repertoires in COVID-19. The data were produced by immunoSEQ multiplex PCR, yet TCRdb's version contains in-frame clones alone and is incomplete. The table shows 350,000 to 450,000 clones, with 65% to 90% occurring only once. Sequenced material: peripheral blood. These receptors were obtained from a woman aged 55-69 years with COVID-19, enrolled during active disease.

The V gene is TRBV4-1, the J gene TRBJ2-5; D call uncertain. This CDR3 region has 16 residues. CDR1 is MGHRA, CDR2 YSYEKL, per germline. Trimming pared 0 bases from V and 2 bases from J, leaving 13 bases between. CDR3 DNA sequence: TGCGCCAGCAGCCAAGATCTCCAGGCCAATCAAGAGACCCAGTACTTC. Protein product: CASSQDLQANQETQYF.

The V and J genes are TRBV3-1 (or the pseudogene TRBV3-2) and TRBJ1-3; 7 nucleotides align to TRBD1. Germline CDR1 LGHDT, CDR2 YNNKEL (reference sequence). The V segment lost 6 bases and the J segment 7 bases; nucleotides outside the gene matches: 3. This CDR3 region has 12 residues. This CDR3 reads CASSTGDNTIYF. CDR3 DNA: TGTGCCAGCAGTACAGGGGACAACACCATATATTTT.

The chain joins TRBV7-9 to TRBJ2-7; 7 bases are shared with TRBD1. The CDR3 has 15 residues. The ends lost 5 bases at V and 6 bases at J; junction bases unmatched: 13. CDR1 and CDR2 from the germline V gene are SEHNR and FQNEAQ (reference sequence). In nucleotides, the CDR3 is TGTGCCAGCAGCCCCCGAACAGGGGATATAGGCGAGCAGTACTTC. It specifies CASSPRTGDIGEQYF. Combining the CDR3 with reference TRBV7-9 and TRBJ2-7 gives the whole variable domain DTGVSQNPRHKITKRGQNVTFRCDPISEHNRLYWYRQTLGQGPEFLTYFQNEAQLEKSRLLSDRFSAERPKGSFSTLEIQRTEQGDSAMYLCASSPRTGDIGEQYFGPGTRLTVT.